These 23 T cell receptor beta chains were all obtained from the same sample, sequenced in a study of blood T cell repertoires in COVID-19. The protocol was immunoSEQ multiplex PCR, while the TCRdb copy is restricted to in-frame clones and leaves out a portion. The sample records more than 300,000 clones, roughly four fifths being singletons. Input material: PBMCs or T cells enriched from blood (not recorded which). These receptors originate from a woman aged 45-59 years who had recovered from COVID-19.

The chain combines TRBV19 with TRBJ1-2, with 7 positions matching TRBD1. CDR1 LNHDA and CDR2 SQIVND come from the germline V gene (reference sequence). The CDR3 is 15 residues long. The V and J ends lost 1 base and 8 bases, in that order; junction bases with no gene match: 10. CDR3 nucleotide sequence: TGTGCCAGTAGTATAGGGACAGGATTGTCGCCGGGCTACACCTTC. Translation: CASSIGTGLSPGYTF.

The V gene is TRBV18, the J gene TRBJ2-1, with 14 bases matching TRBD2. With 4 bases clipped from V and 1 base from J, the junction kept 6 bases outside the gene matches. This CDR3 comprises 18 residues. CDR1 is KGHSH and CDR2 is LQKENI in the germline V gene. CDR3 region: CASSRRTSGGSSYNEQFF. The DNA for the CDR3 is TGTGCCAGCTCACGACGGACTAGCGGGGGGTCTTCCTACAATGAGCAGTTCTTC. Using reference TRBV18 and TRBJ2-1 for the parts outside the CDR3, the full variable domain is NAGVMQNPRHLVRRRGQEARLRCSPMKGHSHVYWYRQLPEEGLKFMVYLQKENIIDESGMPKERFSAEFPKEGPSILRIQQVVRGDSAAYFCASSRRTSGGSSYNEQFFGPGTRLTVL.

The genes are TRBV2 and TRBJ2-1, with TRBD2 identical over 10 bases. The CDR3 runs 15 residues. J was trimmed by 4 bases and V by 4 bases; bases with no gene match: 4. The V gene's germline CDR1 is SNHLY and CDR2 FYNNEI. Here the CDR3 DNA reads TGTGCCAGCAGTGGCCCGGGACTAGCGTACAATGAGCAGTTCTTC. It yields the protein CASSGPGLAYNEQFF.

The rearrangement links TRBV19 to TRBJ1-1; maybe TRBD1 (5 bases). Germline CDR1 reads LNHDA; CDR2 reads SQIVND (reference sequence). Trimming stripped 4 bases from V and 3 bases from J, with 18 bases between. The CDR3 totals 16 residues. The CDR3: CASSTPGVYEDTEAFF. The CDR3, as DNA: TGTGCCAGTAGTACTCCGGGGGTTTACGAAGACACTGAAGCTTTCTTT.

The rearrangement joins TRBV5-1 to TRBJ1-2, with 7 bases aligning to TRBD1. The CDR3 contains 16 residues. Trimming cost V 2 bases and J 6 bases; bases outside gene matches: 13. The germline V gene encodes CDR1 SGHRS and CDR2 YFSETQ. CDR3 sequence (DNA): TGCGCCAGCAGCTTAGACCTTCGGGACAGCAACCATGGCTACACCTTC. It is translated as CASSLDLRDSNHGYTF.

This rearrangement joins TRBV12-3 or TRBV12-4 to TRBJ2-5, with a tentative D call TRBD2 (5 bases). The CDR3 covers 11 residues. V lost 5 bases and J lost 7, with 8 bases in between. The DNA for the CDR3 is TGTGCCAGCAGTCATCGGGGGACCCAGTACTTC. This encodes CASSHRGTQYF.

The rearrangement joins TRBV28 to TRBJ1-5, with TRBD1 matching over 7 bases. Germline V gives CDR1 MDHEN, CDR2 SYDVKM. The CDR3 extends over 16 amino acids. With 7 bases clipped from V and 0 bases from J, the junction kept 9 bases outside the gene matches. DNA of the CDR3: TGTGCCAGCAACCTAGGGGGCCGATATAGCAATCAGCCCCAGCATTTT. It encodes CASNLGGRYSNQPQHF.

This clone was detected a few times. The chain joins TRBV30 to TRBJ1-1; TRBD1 might be the D (5 bases). Germline V gene data show CDR1 as GTSNPN and CDR2 as SVGIG (reference sequence). The CDR3 covers 11 residues. Trimming removed 5 bases at V and 6 bases at J, with 10 bases between. DNA for the CDR3: TGTGCCTGGGTCTTAGGGGCTGAAGCTTTCTTT. This gives the protein CAWVLGAEAFF.

This clone has only a few counts. The chain combines TRBV11-2 with TRBJ1-6; D is unclear. Germline CDR1 reads SGHAT; CDR2 reads FQNNGV. The CDR3 loop spans 14 amino acids. The V end lost 0 bases, the J end lost 8 bases, and 8 bases lay between the germline ends. CDR3 loop: CASSLDLGHSPLHF. The DNA of the CDR3 is TGTGCCAGCAGCTTAGATCTGGGCCATTCACCCCTCCACTTT.

In this sample, this clone turned up once. This chain joins TRBV5-1 and TRBJ2-1, with D perhaps TRBD1 (5 bases). CDR3 size: 15 residues. Germline lookup yields CDR1 SGHRS and CDR2 YFSETQ. Trimming removed 0 bases at V and 3 bases at J, with 10 bases between. The CDR3 bases are TGCGCCAGCAGCTTGGACAGGCCCAACTACAATGAGCAGTTCTTC. This gives the protein CASSLDRPNYNEQFF.

This chain joins TRBV10-3 and TRBJ1-2, with a weak D call TRBD1 (5 bases). CDR1 is ENHRY, CDR2 SYGVKD, per germline. The CDR3 is made up of 13 amino acids. V gave up 3 bases and J gave up 5 bases, with 10 bases separating them. This CDR3 reads CAISEGALYGYTF. CDR3 in DNA: TGTGCCATCAGTGAAGGGGCCCTTTATGGCTACACCTTC.

CDR3 protein: CASSMGQLTNGYTF. The CDR3 coding sequence is TGTGCCAGCAGCATGGGACAGTTGACAAATGGCTACACCTTC. The V gene is TRBV5-5, the J gene TRBJ1-2; 7 bases align to TRBD1. The germline V gene has CDR1 SGHKS and CDR2 YYEKEE (reference sequence). V lost 4 bases and J lost 6; bases outside the gene matches: 9. The length of the CDR3 is 14 residues.

The chain recombines TRBV7-2 with TRBJ1-3, with TRBD1 matching 9 bases. Trimming took 1 base from V and 0 from J; bases not matched to a gene: 4. The CDR3 consists of 17 residues. The germline CDR1 and CDR2 sequences are SGHTA and FQGNSA. The CDR3: CASSLVGTGSSGNTIYF. DNA of the CDR3: TGTGCCAGCAGCTTAGTTGGGACAGGGAGCTCTGGAAACACCATATATTTT.

This sequence joins TRBV19 and TRBJ1-1, with a tentative D call TRBD1 (5 bases). Germline CDR1 reads LNHDA; CDR2 reads SQIVND (reference sequence). The CDR3 has 15 amino acids. Trimming shortened V by 5 bases and J by 7 bases, and 20 bases separated the two germline ends. This chain's CDR3 is CASSRAGRSPLEAFF. DNA for the CDR3: TGTGCCAGTAGTCGGGCAGGGCGGTCCCCTCTTGAAGCTTTCTTT.

The CDR3 sequence: CASSRGPGNGYTF. CDR3 sequence (DNA): TGTGCCAGCAGCCGAGGTCCAGGGAACGGCTACACCTTC. V usage is TRBV11-3 and J usage is TRBJ1-2; tentative D call: TRBD1 (5 bases). This CDR3 spans 13 amino acids. Deletions cut 5 bases from V and 8 bases from J, with 15 bases between. The germline V gene has CDR1 SGHNT and CDR2 YENEEA.

This clone was counted at least ten times. The V and J genes are TRBV6-2 or TRBV6-3 and TRBJ2-1; the D is unclear. Looked up from germline, CDR1 is MNHEY and CDR2 is SVGEGT. CDR3 length: 12 residues. Trimming removed 1 base at V and 10 bases at J, with 8 bases between. The CDR3 coding sequence is TGTGCCAGCAGTTACTTAGCTGCCGAGCAGTTCTTC. Translating it yields CASSYLAAEQFF.

The V call is TRBV7-8, the J call TRBJ2-7, with a weak D call TRBD1 (5 bases). V lost 5 bases and J lost 0, with 14 bases in between. Germline V gives CDR1 SGHVS, CDR2 FQNEAQ. The length of the CDR3 is 15 residues. CDR3 protein: CASSPQQAHSYEQYF. The CDR3 nucleotides read TGTGCCAGCAGCCCCCAACAGGCTCACTCCTACGAGCAGTACTTC. Full variable domain (remainder filled in from reference TRBV7-8 and TRBJ2-7): GAGVSQSPRYKVAKRGQDVALRCDPISGHVSLFWYQQALGQGPEFLTYFQNEAQLDKSGLPSDRFFAERPEGSVSTLKIQRTQQEDSAVYLCASSPQQAHSYEQYFGPGTRLTVT.

This clone was observed a few times. CDR3 sequence (DNA): TGTGCAAGTCGCCCCGGGCAGGGGAATAACTATGGCTACACCTTC. It translates to CASRPGQGNNYGYTF. The chain uses TRBV12-2 and TRBJ1-2; the table's D call, TRBD1, has no DNA check behind it. TRBV12-2 represents a pseudogene. The CDR3 runs 15 residues.

The CDR3 loop is CASTLAWAHLFF. DNA for the CDR3: TGTGCCAGCACTCTAGCCTGGGCGCATCTGTTTTTT. J is TRBJ1-4 and V is TRBV21-1. TRBV21-1 is given as a pseudogene. CDR3 length: 12 amino acids.

The chain has TRBV30 and TRBJ1-2; D ambiguous. Germline CDR1 is GTSNPN and CDR2 is SVGIG (reference sequence). Trimming shortened V by 4 bases and J by 13 bases, and 10 bases separated the two germline ends. CDR3 length: 9 amino acids. Here the CDR3 reads CAWTHYGTF. The CDR3 coding sequence is TGTGCCTGGACCCATTACGGCACCTTC.

The J gene is TRBJ2-1, the V gene TRBV3-1 (or the pseudogene TRBV3-2); 15 nucleotides align to TRBD2. Germline trimming cut 8 bases from V and 9 bases from J; bases unmatched to any gene: 5. Germline V lookup: CDR1 LGHDT, CDR2 YNNKEL (reference sequence). The CDR3 sequence is 14 residues long. The CDR3 region is CASRTSGGAGEQFF. The CDR3 nucleotides read TGTGCCAGCCGGACTAGCGGGGGGGCAGGTGAGCAGTTCTTC.

V gene TRBV7-2 combines with J gene TRBJ1-1; D remains ambiguous. With 3 bases removed from V and 0 bases from J, the gap between germline ends came to 8 bases. CDR1 is SGHTA and CDR2 is FQGNSA in the germline V gene. The CDR3 totals 14 residues. The CDR3 loop is CASSFERMNTEAFF. CDR3 in DNA: TGTGCCAGCAGCTTTGAGAGGATGAACACTGAAGCTTTCTTT.

The V call is TRBV5-8, the J call TRBJ1-2; no clear D gene. Trimming took off 4 bases at V and 2 bases at J, with 6 bases between the two ends. Germline-derived CDR1 and CDR2 are SGHTS and YDEGEE. CDR3 length: 12 amino acids. CDR3 residues: CASSPPNYGYTF. DNA of the CDR3: TGTGCCAGCAGCCCCCCGAACTATGGCTACACCTTC.